This T cell receptor beta chain was found in a study of cytomegalovirus exposure and HLA in healthy donors. Study conclusions and caveats: According to an earlier analysis, most TCR beta V segments yielded productive rearrangements about 90% or about 30% of the time.

The PCR made use of 60 Vbeta and 13 Jbeta primers. Using immunoSEQ multiplex PCR, the repertoire was profiled, and TCRdb retains in-frame clones only, with some absent. The table has more than 80,000 clones, around three quarters seen once; the top ten hold roughly 8%. The germline gives CDR1 SGHTA, CDR2 FQGNSA. Deletions cut 6 bases from V and 0 bases from J, with 16 bases between. The length of the CDR3 is 16 residues. In the case of this clone: Its matching antigen is unknown.

Sequenced sample: PBMCs. The chain is built from TRBV7-2 and TRBJ2-3; tentative D call: TRBD2 (5 bases). The TCR comes from a human donor in good health. CDR3 bases: TGTGCCAGCAGAAGTTCAGCGGATATTAGCACAGATACGCAGTATTTT. Translated: CASRSSADISTDTQYF.